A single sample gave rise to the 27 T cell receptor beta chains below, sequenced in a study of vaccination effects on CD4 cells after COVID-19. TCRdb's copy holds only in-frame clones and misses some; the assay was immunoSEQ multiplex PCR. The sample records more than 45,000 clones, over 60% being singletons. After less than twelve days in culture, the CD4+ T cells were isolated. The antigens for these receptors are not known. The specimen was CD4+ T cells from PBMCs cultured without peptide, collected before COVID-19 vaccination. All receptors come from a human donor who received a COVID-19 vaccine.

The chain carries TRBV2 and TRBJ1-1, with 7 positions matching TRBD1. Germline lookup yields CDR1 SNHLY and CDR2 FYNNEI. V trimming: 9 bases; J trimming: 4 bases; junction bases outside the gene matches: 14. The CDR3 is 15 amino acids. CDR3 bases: TGTGCCAGTTCCTTGGAGACAGGGACGCTCACTGAAGCTTTCTTT. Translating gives CASSLETGTLTEAFF.

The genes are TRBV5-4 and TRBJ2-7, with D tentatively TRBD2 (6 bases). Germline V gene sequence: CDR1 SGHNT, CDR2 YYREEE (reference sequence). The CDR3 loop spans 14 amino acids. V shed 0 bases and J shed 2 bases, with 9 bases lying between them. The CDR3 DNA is TGTGCCAGCAGCTTGGACCCGGGGGCCTACGAGCAGTACGTC. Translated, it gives CASSLDPGAYEQYV.

The CDR3 is CASSQGRLAGGNSYEQYV. The CDR3 bases are TGTGCCAGCAGCCAAGGAAGACTAGCGGGGGGCAACTCCTACGAGCAGTACGTC. The J gene is TRBJ2-7, the V gene TRBV14, with TRBD2 matching 13 bases. Trimming at V came to 1 base and at J to 0 bases, leaving 6 bases not matched to a gene. Germline assignment: CDR1 SGHDN and CDR2 FVKESK. The CDR3 length is 18 residues.

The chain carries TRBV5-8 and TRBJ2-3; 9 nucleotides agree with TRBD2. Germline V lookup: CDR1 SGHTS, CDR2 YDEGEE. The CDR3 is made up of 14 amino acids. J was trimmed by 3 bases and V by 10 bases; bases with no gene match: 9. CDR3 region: CAGPGLARTDTQYF. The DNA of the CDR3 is TGTGCCGGACCGGGACTAGCCCGAACAGATACGCAGTATTTT.

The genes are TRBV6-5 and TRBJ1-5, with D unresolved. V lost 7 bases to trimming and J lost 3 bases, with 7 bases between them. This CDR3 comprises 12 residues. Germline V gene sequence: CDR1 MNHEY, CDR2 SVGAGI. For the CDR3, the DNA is TGTGCCAGCACCAACCCCAATCAGCCCCAGCATTTT. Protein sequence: CASTNPNQPQHF.

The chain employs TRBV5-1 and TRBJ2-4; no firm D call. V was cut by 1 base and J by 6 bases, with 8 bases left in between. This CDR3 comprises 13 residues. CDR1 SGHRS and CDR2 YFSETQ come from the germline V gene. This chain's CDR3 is CASSLTEPNIQYF. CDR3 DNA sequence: TGCGCCAGCAGCTTGACAGAACCAAACATTCAGTACTTC. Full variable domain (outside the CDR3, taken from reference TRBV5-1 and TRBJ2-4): KAGVTQTPRYLIKTRGQQVTLSCSPISGHRSVSWYQQTPGQGLQFLFEYFSETQRNKGNFPGRFSGRQFSNSRSEMNVSTLELGDSALYLCASSLTEPNIQYFGAGTRLSVL.

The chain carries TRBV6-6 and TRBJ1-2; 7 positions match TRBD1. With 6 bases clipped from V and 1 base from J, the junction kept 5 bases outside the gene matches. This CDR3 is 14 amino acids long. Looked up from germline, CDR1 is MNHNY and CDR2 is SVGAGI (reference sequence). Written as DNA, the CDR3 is TGTGCCAGCAGCCAGGGACAGAGTAACTATGGCTACACCTTC. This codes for CASSQGQSNYGYTF.

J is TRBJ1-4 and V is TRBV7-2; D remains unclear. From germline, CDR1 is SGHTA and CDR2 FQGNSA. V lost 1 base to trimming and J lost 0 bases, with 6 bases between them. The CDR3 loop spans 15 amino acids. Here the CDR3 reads CASSLVTTTNEKLFF. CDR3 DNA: TGTGCCAGCAGCTTAGTAACGACAACTAATGAAAAACTGTTTTTT.

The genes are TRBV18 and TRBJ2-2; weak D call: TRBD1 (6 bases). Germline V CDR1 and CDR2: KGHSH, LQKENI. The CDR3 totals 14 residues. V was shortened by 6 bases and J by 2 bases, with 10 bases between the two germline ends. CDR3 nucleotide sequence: TGTGCCAGCTCCGGGACACTTAACACCGGGGAGCTGTTTTTT. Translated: CASSGTLNTGELFF.

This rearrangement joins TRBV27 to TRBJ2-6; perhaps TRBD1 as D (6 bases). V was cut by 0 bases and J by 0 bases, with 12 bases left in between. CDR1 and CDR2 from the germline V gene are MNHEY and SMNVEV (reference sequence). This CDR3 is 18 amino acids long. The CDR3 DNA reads TGTGCCAGCAGTTTATCGACAGGTGAGCCCTCTGGGGCCAACGTCCTGACTTTC. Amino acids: CASSLSTGEPSGANVLTF.

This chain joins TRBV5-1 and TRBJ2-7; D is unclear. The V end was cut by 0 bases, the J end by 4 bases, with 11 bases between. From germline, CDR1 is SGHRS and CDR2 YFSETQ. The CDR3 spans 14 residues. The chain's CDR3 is CASSLEPGVYEQYV. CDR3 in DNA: TGCGCCAGCAGCTTGGAGCCAGGTGTGTACGAGCAGTACGTC.

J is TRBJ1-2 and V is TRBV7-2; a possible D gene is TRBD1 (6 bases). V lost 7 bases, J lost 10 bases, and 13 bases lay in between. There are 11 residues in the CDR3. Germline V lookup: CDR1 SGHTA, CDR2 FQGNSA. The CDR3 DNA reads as TGTGCCAGCACTGACAGGTTGGACTACACCTTC. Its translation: CASTDRLDYTF.

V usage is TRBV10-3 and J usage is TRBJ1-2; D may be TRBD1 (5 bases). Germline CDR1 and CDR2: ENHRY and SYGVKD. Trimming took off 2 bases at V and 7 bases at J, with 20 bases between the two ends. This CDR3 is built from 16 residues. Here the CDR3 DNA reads TGTGCCATCAGTGAGCGCACGGGGGGGTCTCAAGGTGGCTACACCTTC. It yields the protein CAISERTGGSQGGYTF.

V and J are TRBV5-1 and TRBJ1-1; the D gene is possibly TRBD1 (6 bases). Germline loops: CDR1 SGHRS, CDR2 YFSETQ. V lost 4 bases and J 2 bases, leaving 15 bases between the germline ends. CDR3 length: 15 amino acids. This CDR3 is CASSISQGQNTEAFF. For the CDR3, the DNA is TGCGCCAGCAGCATTTCACAGGGCCAAAACACTGAAGCTTTCTTT.

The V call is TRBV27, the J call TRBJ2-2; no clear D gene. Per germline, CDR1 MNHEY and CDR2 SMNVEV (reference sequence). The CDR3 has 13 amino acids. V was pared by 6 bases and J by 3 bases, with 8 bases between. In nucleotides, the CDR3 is TGTGCCAGCAGCACCTGGGACACCGGGGAGCTGTTTTTT. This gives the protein CASSTWDTGELFF.

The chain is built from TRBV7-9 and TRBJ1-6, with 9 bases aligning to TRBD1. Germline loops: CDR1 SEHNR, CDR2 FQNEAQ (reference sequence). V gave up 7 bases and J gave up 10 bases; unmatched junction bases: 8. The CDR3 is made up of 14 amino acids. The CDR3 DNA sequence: TGTGCCAGCACCTCCGGGACAGGGCTCTCACCCCTCCACTTT. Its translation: CASTSGTGLSPLHF.

The CDR3 is CASSRGLPSGNTIYF. The DNA of the CDR3 is TGTGCCAGCAGCAGGGGACTGCCCTCTGGAAACACCATATATTTT. This chain joins TRBV5-4 and TRBJ1-3; tentative D call: TRBD1 (5 bases). Trimming stripped 4 bases from V and 0 bases from J, with 11 bases between. Germline values: CDR1 SGHNT, CDR2 YYREEE (reference sequence). This CDR3 is 15 amino acids long.

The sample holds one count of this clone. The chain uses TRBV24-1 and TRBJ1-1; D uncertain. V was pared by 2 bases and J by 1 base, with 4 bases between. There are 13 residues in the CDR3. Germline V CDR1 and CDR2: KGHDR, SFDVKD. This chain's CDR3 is CATSDSRNTEAFF. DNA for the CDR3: TGTGCCACCAGTGATTCAAGGAACACTGAAGCTTTCTTT.

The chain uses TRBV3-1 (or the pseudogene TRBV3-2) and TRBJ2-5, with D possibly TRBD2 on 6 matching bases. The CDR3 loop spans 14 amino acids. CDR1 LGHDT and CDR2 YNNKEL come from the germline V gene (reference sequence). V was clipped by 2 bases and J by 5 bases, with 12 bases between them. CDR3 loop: CASSQYGGDETQYF. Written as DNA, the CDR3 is TGTGCCAGCAGCCAATACGGCGGGGATGAGACCCAGTACTTC.

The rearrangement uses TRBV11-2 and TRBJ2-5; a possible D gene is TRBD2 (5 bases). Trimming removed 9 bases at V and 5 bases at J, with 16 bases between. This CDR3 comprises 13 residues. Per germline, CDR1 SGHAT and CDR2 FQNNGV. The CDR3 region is CASRSGSRETQYF. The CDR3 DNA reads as TGTGCCAGTAGGAGCGGATCCAGGGAGACCCAGTACTTC.

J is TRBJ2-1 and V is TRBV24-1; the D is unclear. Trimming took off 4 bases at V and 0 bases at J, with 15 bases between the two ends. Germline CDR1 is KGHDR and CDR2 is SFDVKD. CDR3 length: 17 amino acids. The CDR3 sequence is CATSDTGPSSSYNEQFF. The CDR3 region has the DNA TGTGCCACCAGTGACACCGGACCGTCAAGCTCCTACAATGAGCAGTTCTTC.

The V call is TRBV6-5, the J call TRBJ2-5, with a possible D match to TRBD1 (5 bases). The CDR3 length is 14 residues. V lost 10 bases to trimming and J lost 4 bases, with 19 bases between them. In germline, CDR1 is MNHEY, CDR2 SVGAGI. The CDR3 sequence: CATRRPIGAETQYF. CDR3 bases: TGTGCCACCCGGCGCCCCATTGGGGCAGAGACCCAGTACTTC.

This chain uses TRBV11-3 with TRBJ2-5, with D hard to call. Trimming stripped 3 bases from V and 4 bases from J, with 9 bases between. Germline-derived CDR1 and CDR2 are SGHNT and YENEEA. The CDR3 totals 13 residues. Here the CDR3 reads CASSFSTLETQYF. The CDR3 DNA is TGTGCCAGCAGCTTCTCCACACTAGAGACCCAGTACTTC.

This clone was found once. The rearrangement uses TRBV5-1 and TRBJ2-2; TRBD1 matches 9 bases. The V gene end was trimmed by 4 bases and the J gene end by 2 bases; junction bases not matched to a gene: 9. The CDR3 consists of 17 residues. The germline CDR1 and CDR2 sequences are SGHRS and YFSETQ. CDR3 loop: CASSRSLTGGNTGELFF. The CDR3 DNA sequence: TGCGCCAGCAGCCGGAGCCTGACAGGGGGAAACACCGGGGAGCTGTTTTTT.

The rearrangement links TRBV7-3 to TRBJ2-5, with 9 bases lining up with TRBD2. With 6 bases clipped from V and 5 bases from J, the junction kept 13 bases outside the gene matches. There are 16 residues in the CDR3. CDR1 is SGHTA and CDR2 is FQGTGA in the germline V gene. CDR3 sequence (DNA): TGTGCCAGCAGTCCGGGACTAGCCATGGAAACGGAGACCCAGTACTTC. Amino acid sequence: CASSPGLAMETETQYF.

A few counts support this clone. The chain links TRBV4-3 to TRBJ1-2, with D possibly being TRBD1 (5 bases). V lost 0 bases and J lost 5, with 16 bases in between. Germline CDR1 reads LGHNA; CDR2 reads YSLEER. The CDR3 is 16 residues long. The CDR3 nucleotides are TGCGCCAGCAGCCAAGATGTTAGCAGGGCTGGATATGGCTACACCTTC. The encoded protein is CASSQDVSRAGYGYTF.

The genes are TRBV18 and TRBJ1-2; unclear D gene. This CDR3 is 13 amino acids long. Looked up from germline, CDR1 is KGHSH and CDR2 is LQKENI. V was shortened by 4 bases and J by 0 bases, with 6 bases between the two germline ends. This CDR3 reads CASSRTSNYGYTF. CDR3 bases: TGTGCCAGCTCACGGACGTCTAACTATGGCTACACCTTC. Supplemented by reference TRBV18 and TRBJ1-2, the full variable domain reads NAGVMQNPRHLVRRRGQEARLRCSPMKGHSHVYWYRQLPEEGLKFMVYLQKENIIDESGMPKERFSAEFPKEGPSILRIQQVVRGDSAAYFCASSRTSNYGYTFGSGTRLTVV.